These 5 T cell receptor beta chains share one sample of origin, sequenced in a study of cytomegalovirus exposure and HLA in healthy donors. PCR employed 60 Vbeta and 13 Jbeta primers. Generated by immunoSEQ multiplex PCR, the TCRdb table keeps only in-frame clones and is missing some. The sample comprises around 80,000 clones, roughly 65% of which are singletons, and 3.5% to 4.5% rests with the top ten. The specimen was PBMCs. The receptors were sampled from a male donor in good health and CMV-seropositive.

The chain employs TRBV9 and TRBJ1-5; a possible D gene is TRBD1 (5 bases). The CDR3 spans 15 residues. Germline lookup yields CDR1 SGDLS and CDR2 YYNGEE. With 2 bases removed from V and 0 bases from J, the gap between germline ends came to 9 bases. CDR3 amino acids: CASSVGGSSNQPQHF. The CDR3 DNA sequence: TGTGCCAGCAGCGTGGGGGGGAGTAGCAATCAGCCCCAGCATTTT.

This clone has more than one count but fewer than ten. The chain employs TRBV7-8 and TRBJ1-3; the D gene is possibly TRBD1 (6 bases). The CDR3 length is 14 residues. Trimming stripped 1 base from V and 2 bases from J, with 6 bases between. Per the germline V gene, CDR1 is SGHVS and CDR2 is FQNEAQ. This CDR3 reads CASSLGTAGNTIYF. Written as DNA, the CDR3 is TGTGCCAGCAGCTTAGGGACAGCTGGAAACACCATATATTTT. The full variable domain, completed using reference TRBV7-8 and TRBJ1-3, is GAGVSQSPRYKVAKRGQDVALRCDPISGHVSLFWYQQALGQGPEFLTYFQNEAQLDKSGLPSDRFFAERPEGSVSTLKIQRTQQEDSAVYLCASSLGTAGNTIYFGEGSWLTVV.

J is TRBJ1-5 and V is TRBV6-5; possibly TRBD1 for D (6 bases). V was clipped by 6 bases and J by 5 bases, with 11 bases between them. Germline loops: CDR1 MNHEY, CDR2 SVGAGI. This CDR3 region has 13 residues. Written as DNA, the CDR3 is TGTGCCAGCAGCCTCAACAGGGATCAGCCCCAGCATTTT. It yields the protein CASSLNRDQPQHF.

The chain has TRBV5-1 and TRBJ2-7; maybe TRBD2 (7 bases). The CDR3 sequence is 14 residues long. Trimming removed 0 bases from V and 4 bases from J, with 11 bases in between. Germline values: CDR1 SGHRS, CDR2 YFSETQ. The DNA of the CDR3 is TGCGCCAGCAGCTTGGGGGGGGGCTCTTACGAGCAGTACTTC. This encodes CASSLGGGSYEQYF.

This chain links TRBV6-5 with TRBJ1-1; maybe TRBD1 (5 bases). The CDR3 is 12 amino acids. Trimming removed 7 bases from V and 3 bases from J, with 9 bases in between. CDR1 MNHEY and CDR2 SVGAGI come from the germline V gene. CDR3 sequence reads: CASKGRDTEAFF. For the CDR3, the DNA is TGTGCCAGCAAGGGGAGGGACACTGAAGCTTTCTTT.